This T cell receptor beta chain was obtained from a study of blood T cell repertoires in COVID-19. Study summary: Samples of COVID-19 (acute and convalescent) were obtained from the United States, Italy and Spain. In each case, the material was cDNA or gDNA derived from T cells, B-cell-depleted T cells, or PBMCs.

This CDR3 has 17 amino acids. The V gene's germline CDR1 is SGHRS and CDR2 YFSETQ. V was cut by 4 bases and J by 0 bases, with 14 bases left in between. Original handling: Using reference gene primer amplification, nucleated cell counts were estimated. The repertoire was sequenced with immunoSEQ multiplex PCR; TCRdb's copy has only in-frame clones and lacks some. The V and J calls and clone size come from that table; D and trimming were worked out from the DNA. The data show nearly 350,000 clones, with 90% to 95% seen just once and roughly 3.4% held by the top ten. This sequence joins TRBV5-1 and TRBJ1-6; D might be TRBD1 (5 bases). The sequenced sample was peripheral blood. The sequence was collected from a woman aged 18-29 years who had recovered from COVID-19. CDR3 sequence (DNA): TGCGCCAGCAGCCCGGACACCTGGAGCTCCTATAATTCACCCCTCCACTTT. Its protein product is CASSPDTWSSYNSPLHF.